This is a list of T cell receptor beta chains from one sample in a study of Ad26.COV2.S vaccination and SARS-CoV-2 variants. Some clones are missing from TCRdb's copy, which holds only in-frame ones; the method was immunoSEQ multiplex PCR. The data show some 330,000 clones, roughly 90% seen once. Sequenced material: peripheral blood, taken in a trial of Ad26.COV2.S vaccine versus placebo. These receptors were taken from a person between 18 and 65 years old who received the Ad26.COV2.S COVID-19 vaccine or a placebo. CDR3s include the opening cysteine and the closing phenylalanine or tryptophan. D genes are given only for firm matches. Size is omitted from some rows. Given values are once, few, many or a class for expanded clones.

TRBV4-3	15	.	TRBJ1-2	.	TGCGCCAGCAGCCAACACTCCGGGACAAACTATGGCTACACCTTC	CASSQHSGTNYGYTF
TRBV4-2	16	.	TRBJ2-3	TRBD2	TGTGCCAGCAGCCAATCGGGCGGGAGGGTCACAGATACGCAGTATTTT	CASSQSGGRVTDTQYF
TRBV5-6	15	.	TRBJ2-2	.	TGTGCCAGCAGCTTTGCCAAGCCGAACACCGGGGAGCTGTTTTTT	CASSFAKPNTGELFF
TRBV9	14	few	TRBJ1-1	.	TGTGCCAGCAGACCCTATCAAGGGGGCACTGAAGCTTTCTTT	CASRPYQGGTEAFF
TRBV5-4	14	.	TRBJ2-7	.	TGTGCCAGCAGCAGGGGGGACACGTCCTACGAGCAGTACTTC	CASSRGDTSYEQYF
TRBV5-1	14	.	TRBJ2-3	.	TGCGCCAGCAGCGACGGTAACGGAAAAGATACGCAGTATTTT	CASSDGNGKDTQYF
TRBV6-2/TRBV6-3	13	.	TRBJ2-5	.	TGTGCCAGCAGTTACTTCGGGGAAGAGACCCAGTACTTC	CASSYFGEETQYF
TRBV3-1/TRBV3-2	15	.	TRBJ1-2	.	TGTGCCAGCAGCCAAGATCTCATCGTCGGCTATGGCTACACCTTC	CASSQDLIVGYGYTF
TRBV19	17	.	TRBJ1-2	.	TGTGCCAGTAGTAAGGATTCCGCCTTCATAACTAACTATGGCTACACCTTC	CASSKDSAFITNYGYTF
TRBV9	12	.	TRBJ1-6	.	TGTGCCAGCAGCGTACCTTATTCACCCCTCCACTTT	CASSVPYSPLHF
TRBV9	15	.	TRBJ2-3	TRBD2	TGTGCCAGCAGCATTGGGACTAGTAGCACAGATACGCAGTATTTT	CASSIGTSSTDTQYF
TRBV14	14	.	TRBJ1-3	.	TGTGCCAGCAGCCAAGATGGCCTTGGAAACACCATATATTTT	CASSQDGLGNTIYF
TRBV29-1	15	.	TRBJ2-3	.	TGCAGCGTTGCCCGAGGTGGAGGGGGTTCAGATACGCAGTATTTT	CSVARGGGGSDTQYF
TRBV4-3	15	.	TRBJ1-1	TRBD1	TGCGCCAGCAGCCCCAACAGGGGGGCACTCACTGAAGCTTTCTTT	CASSPNRGALTEAFF
TRBV4-1	18	.	TRBJ2-1	TRBD2	TGCGCCAGCAGCCTTCCCTCGAGACTAGCGGGGGGGTGGAATGAGCAGTTCTTC	CASSLPSRLAGGWNEQFF
TRBV25-1	12	.	TRBJ2-2	.	TGTGCCAGCAGAAGGTACTCCGGGGAGCTGTTTTTT	CASRRYSGELFF
TRBV5-1	14	.	TRBJ2-3	TRBD1	TGCGCCAGCAGCAGAGGACAGGGAGGTGATACGCAGTATTTT	CASSRGQGGDTQYF
TRBV14	16	.	TRBJ2-1	TRBD2	TGTGCCAGCAGCCAAATGATACCGGGACTAGCAGATGAGCAGTTCTTC	CASSQMIPGLADEQFF
TRBV28	12	.	TRBJ1-1	.	TGTGCCAGCAGTTCCAGGCGGGATGAAGCTTTCTTT	CASSSRRDEAFF
TRBV5-1	16	.	TRBJ2-6	.	TGCGCCAGCAGCCTCATAGTGGGCTCTGGGGCCAACGTCCTGACTTTC	CASSLIVGSGANVLTF
TRBV19	14	.	TRBJ1-5	.	TGTGCCAGTAGTCGGGAACATAGCAATCAGCCCCAGCATTTT	CASSREHSNQPQHF
TRBV4-3	15	.	TRBJ1-2	.	TGCGCCAGCAGCCAAGAGAAGGGGGTGTACTATGGCTACACCTTC	CASSQEKGVYYGYTF